The clone carrying this T cell receptor (beta chain) was seen at least ten times. The target antigen is unknown. MiXCR was run by TCRdb on the reads, yielding one entry per CDR3 protein. This table holds approximately 240,000 distinct CDR3 sequences, around an eighth found once. The data were taken from a study of T cell repertoires in cytomegalovirus infection. Study background: Matching HLA type, along with CMV infection, was indicated by public TCR beta signatures. Study conclusions and caveats: Of the TCR beta families, the public ones yielded a cumulative frequency that identified carriers of CMV plus the relevant HLA. HLA-C-restricted CMV-specific TCR beta clonotypes were dominant in the ex vivo response.

This TCR was sampled from a human donor in good health (CMV status not recorded). Some clones in this sample may be carry-over from other donors' samples. Material for sequencing was PBMCs.

In DNA form, the CDR3 reads TGCAGCGTTAGTTTTCGCGGGAGCAGCACCGGGGAGCTGTTTTTT. This codes for CSVSFRGSSTGELFF. The chain recombines TRBV29-1 with TRBJ2-2; 7 nucleotides align to TRBD2. CDR3 length equals 15 residues. V lost 5 bases and J lost 4; bases outside the gene matches: 10. Germline V gene lookup returns CDR1 SQVTM and CDR2 ANQGSEA.